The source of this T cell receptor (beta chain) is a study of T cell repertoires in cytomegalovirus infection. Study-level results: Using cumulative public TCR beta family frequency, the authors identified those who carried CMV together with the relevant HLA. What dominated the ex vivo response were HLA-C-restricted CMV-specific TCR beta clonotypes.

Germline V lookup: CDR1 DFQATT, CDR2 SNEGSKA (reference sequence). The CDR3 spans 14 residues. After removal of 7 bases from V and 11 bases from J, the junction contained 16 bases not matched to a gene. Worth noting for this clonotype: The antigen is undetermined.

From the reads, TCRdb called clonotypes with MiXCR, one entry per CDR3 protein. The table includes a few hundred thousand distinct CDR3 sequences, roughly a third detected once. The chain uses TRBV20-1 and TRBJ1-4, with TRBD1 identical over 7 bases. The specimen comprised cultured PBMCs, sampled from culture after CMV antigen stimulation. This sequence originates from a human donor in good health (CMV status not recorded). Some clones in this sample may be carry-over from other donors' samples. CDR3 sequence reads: CSVGVGSRGQKLFF. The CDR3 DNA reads TGCAGTGTCGGCGTTGGTTCGAGGGGGCAGAAACTGTTTTTT.